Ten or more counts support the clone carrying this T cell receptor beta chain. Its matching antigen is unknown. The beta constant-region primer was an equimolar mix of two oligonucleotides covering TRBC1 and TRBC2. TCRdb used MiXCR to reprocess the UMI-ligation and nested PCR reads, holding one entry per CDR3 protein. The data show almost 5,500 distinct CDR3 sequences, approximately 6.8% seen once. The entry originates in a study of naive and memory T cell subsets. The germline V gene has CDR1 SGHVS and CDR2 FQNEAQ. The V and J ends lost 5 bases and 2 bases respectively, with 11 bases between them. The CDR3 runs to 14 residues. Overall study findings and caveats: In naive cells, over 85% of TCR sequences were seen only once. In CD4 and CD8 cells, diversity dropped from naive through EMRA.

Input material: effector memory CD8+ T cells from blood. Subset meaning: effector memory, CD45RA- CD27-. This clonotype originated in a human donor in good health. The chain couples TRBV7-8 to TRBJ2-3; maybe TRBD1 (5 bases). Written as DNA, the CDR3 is TGTGCCAGCAGCCCTGGGGCTAACACAGATACGCAGTATTTT. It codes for CASSPGANTDTQYF.